This TCR beta chain appears in the sequencing data of a study of shared clonotypes between healthy human individuals. Whole-study context: Donors, aged 18 to 49, were two women and three men. General study findings and limits: It was the non-shared clonotypes that had lower generation probabilities than clonotypes shared by all four donors.

TCRdb's copy holds only in-frame clones and misses some; the assay was immunoSEQ multiplex PCR. The sample consists of about 2.2 million clones, about 94% of them appearing once. For this clone: Its specificity is not known.

CD45RO-negative, CCR7-selected cells formed the naive CD8 fraction, which excluded terminally differentiated effector memory CD45RA+ cells. The TCR was taken from a man aged 18 to 30 in good health. Some clones in this sample may be carry-over from other donors' samples. The specimen was naive CD8+ T cells from PBMCs.

The CDR3 nucleotides are TGTGCCAGCAGGGGGGGGTTCAGCAATCAGCCCCAGCATTTT. The encoded protein is CASRGGFSNQPQHF. The chain uses TRBV2 and TRBJ1-5; D may be TRBD1 (5 bases). This CDR3 comprises 14 residues. The V and J ends lost 6 bases and 1 base respectively, with 10 bases between them. CDR1 is SNHLY and CDR2 is FYNNEI in the germline V gene. Full variable domain (remainder filled in from reference TRBV2 and TRBJ1-5): EPEVTQTPSHQVTQMGQEVILRCVPISNHLYFYWYRQILGQKVEFLVSFYNNEISEKSEIFDDQFSVERPDGSNFTLKIRSTKLEDSAMYFCASRGGFSNQPQHFGDGTRLSIL.